The 29 T cell receptor beta chains below were found in one sample sequenced in a study of OX40 agonist ivuxolimab in advanced cancers. Sequenced by immunoSEQ multiplex PCR; TCRdb stores in-frame clones only, minus some. The sample contains about 26,000 clones, roughly three quarters of which appear only once. Sequences were derived from CD4+ or CD8+ T cells sorted from blood, sampled in a trial of the OX40 agonist ivuxolimab. These receptors were obtained from an adult with an advanced solid tumor such as melanoma, head and neck, liver or kidney cancer.

This clone was detected many times. The chain employs TRBV30 and TRBJ2-7; D is ambiguous. The CDR3 spans 12 residues. V shed 0 bases and J shed 3 bases, with 6 bases lying between them. Germline V CDR1 and CDR2: GTSNPN, SVGIG (reference sequence). CDR3: CAWSVSHYEQYF. For the CDR3, the DNA is TGTGCCTGGAGTGTTTCCCACTACGAGCAGTACTTC.

This clone has more than one count but fewer than ten. The chain carries TRBV15 and TRBJ2-3, with D possibly matching TRBD2 (6 bases). The germline V gene has CDR1 LNHNV and CDR2 YYDKDF (reference sequence). V was cut by 5 bases and J by 0 bases, with 18 bases left in between. CDR3 size: 17 residues. The CDR3, as DNA: TGTGCCACCAGCCGCCTTATATGGGACTCCAGCACAGATACGCAGTATTTT. Its protein product is CATSRLIWDSSTDTQYF.

This chain connects TRBV9 to TRBJ2-7, with D maybe TRBD2 (5 bases). The germline V and J ends were trimmed by 0 bases and 5 bases, with 12 bases remaining between them. The CDR3 has 14 amino acids. CDR1 and CDR2 (germline): SGDLS, YYNGEE. The CDR3 region is CASSVEGLGNEQYF. The CDR3 DNA reads as TGTGCCAGCAGCGTAGAGGGCCTCGGGAACGAGCAGTACTTC.

V is TRBV7-6 and J is TRBJ1-1; 7 nucleotides align to TRBD1. V dropped 2 bases and J dropped 5; count of bases not matched to a gene: 14. The germline gives CDR1 SGHVS, CDR2 FNYEAQ. The CDR3 covers 17 residues. The CDR3 DNA is TGTGCCAGCAGCTTAATGGCAGGGGGAACTTCAAGGACTGAAGCTTTCTTT. It translates to CASSLMAGGTSRTEAFF.

This chain uses TRBV19 with TRBJ2-7; 9 bases fit TRBD1. J lost 6 bases, V lost 5 bases, and 5 bases had no gene match. The length of the CDR3 is 13 residues. Germline V gene data show CDR1 as LNHDA and CDR2 as SQIVND (reference sequence). CDR3 sequence reads: CASSPGQGSEQYF. In DNA, the CDR3 is TGTGCCAGTAGTCCGGGACAGGGATCCGAGCAGTACTTC. The variable domain in full, with the rest retrieved from reference TRBV19 and TRBJ2-7, is DGGITQSPKYLFRKEGQNVTLSCEQNLNHDAMYWYRQDPGQGLRLIYYSQIVNDFQKGDIAEGYSVSREKKESFPLTVTSAQKNPTAFYLCASSPGQGSEQYFGPGTRLTVT.

The rearrangement uses TRBV6-1 and TRBJ2-2; perhaps TRBD1 as D (6 bases). Germline CDR1 MNHNS, CDR2 SASEGT. The CDR3 runs to 15 residues. Trimming shortened V by 3 bases and J by 1 base, and 9 bases separated the two germline ends. This CDR3 reads CASSEETGNTGELFF. The CDR3, as DNA: TGTGCCAGCAGTGAGGAGACAGGGAACACCGGGGAGCTGTTTTTT.

Here the CDR3 reads CASSLRGDSEQYF. The CDR3 DNA is TGTGCCAGCAGCTTGCGCGGGGATAGCGAGCAGTACTTC. The chain employs TRBV11-2 and TRBJ2-7, with D perhaps TRBD2 (6 bases). Germline V CDR1 and CDR2: SGHAT, FQNNGV. This CDR3 contains 13 residues. The germline V and J ends were trimmed by 3 bases and 6 bases, with 12 bases remaining between them.

The V call is TRBV10-3, the J call TRBJ1-2; D ambiguous. CDR1 is ENHRY and CDR2 is SYGVKD in the germline V gene. Trimming took off 7 bases at V and 0 bases at J, with 15 bases between the two ends. The CDR3 extends over 15 amino acids. In DNA, the CDR3 is TGTGCCATCAACCCAGGACGGCTAGCTAACTATGGCTACACCTTC. It yields the protein CAINPGRLANYGYTF.

The chain joins TRBV15 to TRBJ1-5; D is uncertain. V was clipped by 3 bases and J by 5 bases, with 11 bases between them. The V gene's germline CDR1 is LNHNV and CDR2 YYDKDF (reference sequence). The CDR3 totals 14 residues. The CDR3 DNA sequence: TGTGCCACCAGCAGTTTGGGCCTCTATCAGCCCCAGCATTTT. Amino acids: CATSSLGLYQPQHF.

The gene calls are TRBV7-3 and TRBJ1-2; D is uncertain. Trimming left V 5 bases short and J 7 bases short, with 17 bases between. From germline, CDR1 is SGHTA and CDR2 FQGTGA. This CDR3 spans 14 amino acids. CDR3 DNA: TGTGCCAGCAGCCCCCGTGGAGGTGATGGTGGCTACACCTTC. Amino acid sequence: CASSPRGGDGGYTF.

The chain employs TRBV19 and TRBJ2-7, with TRBD1 matching over 10 bases. Germline trimming cut 7 bases from V and 3 bases from J; bases unmatched to any gene: 6. The CDR3 loop spans 14 amino acids. Germline assignment: CDR1 LNHDA and CDR2 SQIVND (reference sequence). In DNA form, the CDR3 reads TGTGCCAGTAAGCCGGGACAGGGGAGCTACGAGCAGTACTTC. Translated, it gives CASKPGQGSYEQYF.

The chain has TRBV5-8 and TRBJ2-7, with a possible D match to TRBD2 (6 bases). V lost 2 bases, J lost 4 bases, and 13 bases lay in between. Germline V gene sequence: CDR1 SGHTS, CDR2 YDEGEE. The CDR3 sequence is 14 residues long. CDR3: CASSLGGDGYEQYF. For the CDR3, the DNA is TGTGCCAGCAGCTTAGGCGGGGATGGGTACGAGCAGTACTTC.

This sequence joins TRBV29-1 and TRBJ1-2; possibly TRBD1 for D (5 bases). Germline-derived CDR1 and CDR2 are SQVTM and ANQGSEA. V lost 3 bases, J lost 5 bases, and 10 bases lay in between. The CDR3 loop spans 12 amino acids. The CDR3 loop reads CSVETSGYGYTF. The DNA for the CDR3 is TGCAGCGTTGAGACCTCAGGGTATGGCTACACCTTC.

This sequence joins TRBV19 and TRBJ2-7; TRBD1 aligns across 9 bases. V trimming: 6 bases; J trimming: 6 bases; junction bases outside the gene matches: 6. The CDR3 consists of 13 residues. The V gene's germline CDR1 is LNHDA and CDR2 SQIVND (reference sequence). CDR3 nucleotides: TGTGCCAGTAGCGGACAGGGGACCCCCGAGCAGTACTTC. Translation gives CASSGQGTPEQYF.

This clone has just one count. The chain couples TRBV4-2 to TRBJ2-5, with a possible D match to TRBD1 (6 bases). The germline CDR1 and CDR2 sequences are LGHNA and YNFKEQ. V was clipped by 0 bases and J by 3 bases, with 11 bases between them. The CDR3 has 15 amino acids. The CDR3 DNA is TGTGCCAGCAGCCAAGAAATTGGGACAAAAGAGACCCAGTACTTC. Translating gives CASSQEIGTKETQYF.

The chain carries TRBV6-5 and TRBJ2-2; 8 nucleotides line up with TRBD1. Germline loops: CDR1 MNHEY, CDR2 SVGAGI. V gave up 5 bases and J gave up 4 bases; unmatched junction bases: 0. There are 13 residues in the CDR3. The CDR3 bases are TGTGCCAGCAGTACAGGGGGCACCGGGGAGCTGTTTTTT. It yields the protein CASSTGGTGELFF.

The chain recombines TRBV29-1 with TRBJ2-7; possible D gene TRBD1, 5 bases. Germline CDR1 SQVTM, CDR2 ANQGSEA. V lost 0 bases, J lost 2 bases, and 11 bases lay in between. This CDR3 has 14 amino acids. The CDR3 DNA sequence: TGCAGCGTTGAAGACTCGACAGTAACCTACGAGCAGTACTTC. This codes for CSVEDSTVTYEQYF.

V is TRBV6-6 and J is TRBJ1-1; D is undetermined. This CDR3 has 14 amino acids. Trimming left V 6 bases short and J 2 bases short, with 13 bases between. The germline CDR1 and CDR2 sequences are MNHNY and SVGAGI (reference sequence). This chain's CDR3 is CASRGRLPNTEAFF. DNA for the CDR3: TGTGCCAGCAGAGGACGCCTTCCTAACACTGAAGCTTTCTTT.

This clone ranks as medium-sized. This chain uses TRBV19 with TRBJ1-2; the D gene is possibly TRBD1 (5 bases). Germline CDR1 and CDR2: LNHDA and SQIVND (reference sequence). This CDR3 comprises 14 residues. V dropped 9 bases and J dropped 6 bases, with 20 bases sitting between them. CDR3 amino acids: CASWFKGRKDGYTF. CDR3 bases: TGTGCCAGCTGGTTTAAGGGGAGGAAGGATGGCTACACCTTC.

The chain joins TRBV27 to TRBJ2-7; no firm D call. The germline V and J ends were trimmed by 5 bases and 1 base, with 12 bases remaining between them. The CDR3 extends over 14 amino acids. The V gene's germline CDR1 is MNHEY and CDR2 SMNVEV (reference sequence). The CDR3 nucleotides are TGTGCCAGCAGTGCGCTAGAGGAATCCTACGAGCAGTACTTC. This encodes CASSALEESYEQYF.

J is TRBJ2-7 and V is TRBV6-6; the match to TRBD1 covers 7 bases. Germline-derived CDR1 and CDR2 are MNHNY and SVGAGI (reference sequence). With 5 bases clipped from V and 2 bases from J, the junction kept 9 bases outside the gene matches. There are 15 residues in the CDR3. The DNA for the CDR3 is TGTGCCAGCAGTAGCGCCGAGACAGGGCCCTACGAGCAGTACTTC. It codes for CASSSAETGPYEQYF.

The rearrangement joins TRBV7-3 to TRBJ1-5, with D possibly being TRBD1 (5 bases). Germline CDR1 SGHTA, CDR2 FQGTGA. The length of the CDR3 is 16 residues. Trimming stripped 6 bases from V and 9 bases from J, with 24 bases between. CDR3: CASSLEGSLLHPPQHF. For the CDR3, the DNA is TGTGCCAGCAGTCTCGAGGGGTCCCTTCTTCATCCGCCCCAGCATTTT.

A remark on this clone: The likely explanation is a read error, given a far larger clone one base away. V and J are TRBV13 and TRBJ2-7; D may be TRBD2 (6 bases). Trimming took 4 bases from V and 5 from J, leaving 9 bases between them. The CDR3 covers 12 residues. Germline CDR1 and CDR2: PRHDT and FYEKMQ (reference sequence). The CDR3 nucleotides are TGTGCCAGCAGCTCGGGGGAGGACGAGCAGTACTTC. Translated, it gives CASSSGEDEQYF.

V is TRBV28 and J is TRBJ1-2; D gene unclear. The germline V and J ends were trimmed by 3 bases and 3 bases, with 20 bases remaining between them. This CDR3 spans 17 amino acids. Germline V gene data show CDR1 as MDHEN and CDR2 as SYDVKM. CDR3 region: CASSFPQQGIEYYGYTF. DNA for the CDR3: TGTGCCAGCAGTTTTCCCCAACAAGGAATCGAATACTATGGCTACACCTTC.

V gene TRBV7-9 combines with J gene TRBJ1-2; 12 bases fit TRBD1. The ends lost 5 bases at V and 4 bases at J; junction bases unmatched: 5. The germline CDR1 and CDR2 sequences are SEHNR and FQNEAQ (reference sequence). CDR3 length: 15 amino acids. CDR3 coding DNA: TGTGCCAGCAGCCTTGGGACAGGGGGCTTCTATGGCTACACCTTC. Amino acids: CASSLGTGGFYGYTF.

This clone was seen only a few times. The chain links TRBV28 to TRBJ2-7; TRBD1 might be the D (5 bases). V gave up 5 bases and J gave up 0 bases, with 11 bases separating them. Germline V CDR1 and CDR2: MDHEN, SYDVKM. This CDR3 has 14 residues. CDR3 region: CASSPPGSSYEQYF. CDR3 DNA sequence: TGTGCCAGCAGTCCACCAGGGTCCTCCTACGAGCAGTACTTC.

The CDR3 DNA is TGTGCCAGCAGCGTAGCCCCCGGACAGGAGATCACAGATACGCAGTATTTT. This gives the protein CASSVAPGQEITDTQYF. This chain uses TRBV9 with TRBJ2-3, with TRBD1 matching over 7 bases. CDR1 is SGDLS and CDR2 is YYNGEE in the germline V gene. The CDR3 spans 17 residues. Trimming took 0 bases from V and 2 from J; bases not matched to a gene: 9.

The chain has TRBV27 and TRBJ2-7, with D possibly matching TRBD1 (6 bases). The CDR3 is 13 amino acids. Germline assignment: CDR1 MNHEY and CDR2 SMNVEV (reference sequence). The V end lost 5 bases, the J end lost 5 bases, and 13 bases lay between the germline ends. The CDR3 loop is CASSRQVRDEQYF. In DNA, the CDR3 is TGTGCCAGCAGTCGACAGGTTCGGGACGAGCAGTACTTC.

This clone occurred a few times. The rearrangement joins TRBV15 to TRBJ2-7, with D possibly TRBD2 on 7 matching bases. The germline V gene encodes CDR1 LNHNV and CDR2 YYDKDF (reference sequence). Trimming stripped 0 bases from V and 5 bases from J, with 14 bases between. The CDR3 is 15 residues long. The DNA for the CDR3 is TGTGCCACCAGCAGAGATGGGGGGGGCTTCAACGAGCAGTACTTC. Translating it yields CATSRDGGGFNEQYF.